This T cell receptor (beta chain) emerged from a study of PD-1 blockade in classical Hodgkin lymphoma. The CDR3 is 14 residues long. Germline-derived CDR1 and CDR2 are MNHEY and SVGAGI. Trimming removed 6 bases from V and 4 bases from J; junction bases left unmatched: 8. Findings and limits, study-wide: Complete responders' diversity at baseline resembled that of newly diagnosed patients. With respect to the repertoire differences, their causes, possibly disease activity or prior therapy, remain undefined.

Notes on this clone: Its antigen is not identified.

This table comes from immunoSEQ multiplex PCR, and its TCRdb copy is limited to in-frame clones, with some not included. The sample lists more than 40,000 clones; about 80% were seen once. As for time point: cycle 4 day 1 (C4D1), after 5 to 7 weeks of nivolumab. Brentuximab vedotin exposure varied, and every patient relapsed after autologous stem cell transplantation. This TCR derives from a human donor with classical Hodgkin lymphoma. V and J are TRBV6-5 and TRBJ2-5, with 7 bases fitting TRBD2. Material: peripheral blood mononuclear cells (PBMCs), obtained before the fourth cycle of nivolumab. CDR3 loop: CASRQRGVGETQYF. The DNA of the CDR3 is TGTGCCAGCAGGCAACGGGGGGTAGGAGAGACCCAGTACTTC.